A selection of T cell receptor beta chains follows, all from one sample in a study of cytomegalovirus exposure and HLA in healthy donors. Sequenced by immunoSEQ multiplex PCR; TCRdb stores in-frame clones only, minus some. This sample has over 150,000 clones; approximately 86% occur once, and the top ten carry 2% to 2.5%. The specimen sequenced was PBMCs. The receptor source for this set is a woman in her late teens or twenties in good health and CMV-seronegative. The CDR3 runs from the conserved cysteine through the conserved F or W. A D gene is named only where the DNA matches it firmly. Clone size is not always given. Where it is, it says once, few, many or a class for expanded clones.

CDR3 length	J gene	V gene	D gene	clone size	CDR3 protein	CDR3 DNA
15	TRBJ2-1	TRBV4-2	TRBD2	NA	CASSRRLAGESEQFF	TGTGCCAGCAGCCGCCGACTAGCGGGAGAATCTGAGCAGTTCTTC
16	TRBJ2-7	TRBV4-3	TRBD2	few	CASSQDLVGRGVEQYF	TGCGCCAGCAGCCAAGACCTAGTGGGCCGGGGGGTCGAGCAGTACTTC
17	TRBJ1-2	TRBV12-5	TRBD1	NA	CASGLGRAGGLPDGYTF	TGTGCTAGTGGTTTGGGCCGCGCAGGGGGCCTACCCGATGGCTACACCTTC
15	TRBJ2-7	TRBV6-1	NA	NA	CASSEDPRGMYEQYF	TGTGCCAGCAGTGAAGACCCCAGGGGAATGTACGAGCAGTACTTC
13	TRBJ2-5	TRBV10-3	TRBD2	NA	CAMRGAEQETQYF	TGTGCCATGCGGGGGGCAGAGCAAGAGACCCAGTACTTC
14	TRBJ1-2	TRBV25-1	NA	NA	CASSESGRGYGYTF	TGTGCCAGCAGTGAATCGGGAAGAGGGTATGGCTACACCTTC
14	TRBJ1-2	TRBV25-1	TRBD1	once	CASSGQGVRGGYTF	TGTGCCAGCAGTGGGCAGGGGGTCCGAGGAGGCTACACCTTC
17	TRBJ2-7	TRBV19	TRBD1	NA	CASSPRATGVSSYEQYF	TGTGCCAGTAGTCCCAGGGCGACAGGGGTTAGCTCCTACGAGCAGTACTTC
15	TRBJ1-2	TRBV5-1	NA	NA	CASREGRNSDYGYTF	TGCGCCAGCAGGGAAGGGAGGAATAGTGACTATGGCTACACCTTC
16	TRBJ1-1	TRBV5-1	NA	NA	CASSPWTNKINTEAFF	TGCGCCAGCAGCCCGTGGACAAACAAAATTAACACTGAAGCTTTCTTT
13	TRBJ2-7	TRBV18	TRBD2	NA	CASTQRDLGEQYF	TGTGCCAGCACCCAGCGGGATCTCGGCGAGCAGTACTTC
12	TRBJ2-2	TRBV7-6	NA	NA	CASSYRTGELFF	TGTGCCAGCAGTTACAGGACCGGGGAGCTGTTTTTT
14	TRBJ1-1	TRBV6-5	TRBD1	NA	CASSYSGTGNVAFF	TGTGCCAGCAGTTACTCAGGGACAGGGAATGTAGCTTTCTTT
16	TRBJ2-1	TRBV4-3	TRBD2	NA	CASSHGLAGGADEQFF	TGCGCCAGCAGCCACGGACTAGCGGGAGGTGCGGATGAGCAGTTCTTC
14	TRBJ1-4	TRBV10-3	TRBD1	NA	CAISQGAEGEKLFF	TGTGCCATCAGCCAGGGGGCTGAGGGTGAAAAACTGTTTTTT
16	TRBJ2-7	TRBV5-1	TRBD1	NA	CASSSTGQGGPYEQYF	TGCGCCAGCAGCTCAACTGGACAGGGAGGCCCCTACGAGCAGTACTTC
15	TRBJ2-4	TRBV29-1	NA	NA	CSVAPSSATKNIQYF	TGCAGCGTTGCCCCCTCTAGCGCAACCAAAAACATTCAGTACTTC
15	TRBJ2-7	TRBV27	NA	NA	CASSYRRGHSYEQYF	TGTGCCAGCAGTTATCGGAGGGGGCACTCGTACGAGCAGTACTTC
16	TRBJ2-2	TRBV5-4	TRBD2	NA	CASSSFSGRATGELFF	TGTGCCAGCAGCTCGTTTAGCGGGAGGGCCACCGGGGAGCTGTTTTTT
17	TRBJ2-5	TRBV5-1	TRBD2	NA	CASSFLGLAGAVETQYF	TGCGCCAGCAGCTTCCTCGGACTAGCGGGGGCCGTGGAGACCCAGTACTTC
15	TRBJ2-6	TRBV27	NA	NA	CASSWTLSGANVLTF	TGTGCCAGCAGTTGGACACTTTCTGGGGCCAACGTCCTGACTTTC
15	TRBJ2-7	TRBV7-2	NA	NA	CASSLSGPSYYEQYF	TGTGCCAGCAGCCTCTCAGGGCCCTCGTACTACGAGCAGTACTTC
15	TRBJ1-1	TRBV7-9	NA	NA	CASSPREGRNTEAFF	TGTGCCAGCAGCCCGAGGGAGGGCAGGAACACTGAAGCTTTCTTT
14	TRBJ2-7	TRBV7-8	TRBD2	NA	CASSLVAGPYEQYF	TGTGCCAGCAGCTTGGTAGCGGGGCCGTACGAGCAGTACTTC
13	TRBJ2-7	TRBV30	TRBD2	NA	CAWSGGDTYEQYF	TGTGCCTGGAGCGGGGGGGATACCTACGAGCAGTACTTC
16	TRBJ1-1	TRBV5-4	TRBD1	NA	CASSSLTGGADTEAFF	TGTGCCAGCAGCTCCCTTACAGGGGGCGCGGACACTGAAGCTTTCTTT
15	TRBJ1-1	TRBV5-8	TRBD1	NA	CASRTQGAMNTEAFF	TGTGCCAGCAGAACCCAGGGGGCCATGAACACTGAAGCTTTCTTT
13	TRBJ2-3	TRBV14	NA	NA	CASSQSLSDTQYF	TGTGCCAGCAGCCAATCCCTCTCAGATACGCAGTATTTT
13	TRBJ2-7	TRBV7-9	NA	NA	CASSLEGTYEQYF	TGTGCCAGCAGCTTAGAGGGGACCTACGAGCAGTACTTC
13	TRBJ1-5	TRBV6-1	NA	NA	CASSPQDNQPQHF	TGTGCCAGCAGTCCCCAGGATAATCAGCCCCAGCATTTT
15	TRBJ1-1	TRBV5-1	NA	NA	CASSFSGEMNTEAFF	TGCGCCAGCAGCTTCTCCGGGGAGATGAACACTGAAGCTTTCTTT
19	TRBJ2-1	TRBV7-2	NA	NA	CASSSRSPQTSFSYNEQFF	TGTGCCAGCAGCTCCCGCTCCCCTCAAACTAGCTTCTCCTACAATGAGCAGTTCTTC
16	TRBJ2-7	TRBV14	NA	NA	CASSPGKKGVTYEQYF	TGTGCCAGCAGCCCCGGTAAAAAGGGGGTAACCTACGAGCAGTACTTC
11	TRBJ2-7	TRBV27	TRBD1	NA	CASRLGQVPIF	TGTGCCAGCAGACTAGGACAGGTTCCAATTTTC
15	TRBJ1-6	TRBV7-2	NA	NA	CASSSPNIYNSPLHF	TGTGCCAGCAGCTCCCCGAACATTTATAATTCACCCCTCCACTTT
13	TRBJ1-5	TRBV30	TRBD1	NA	CAWRGQGYQPQHF	TGTGCCTGGAGGGGACAGGGTTATCAGCCCCAGCATTTT
17	TRBJ1-4	TRBV7-9	TRBD1	NA	CASSPTASGGVNEKLFF	TGTGCCAGCAGCCCGACCGCTTCAGGGGGCGTAAATGAAAAACTGTTTTTT
18	TRBJ2-7	TRBV7-6	TRBD1	once	CASSPAARDSRDPYEQYF	TGTGCCAGCAGCCCGGCGGCCCGGGACAGTAGAGATCCCTACGAGCAGTACTTC
18	TRBJ1-2	TRBV6-1	NA	NA	CASSERGRVPTGGYGYTF	TGTGCCAGCAGTGAAAGGGGCAGGGTCCCCACGGGAGGCTATGGCTACACCTTC
13	TRBJ2-6	TRBV10-3	NA	NA	CAITPAGANVLTF	TGTGCCATCACCCCAGCTGGGGCCAACGTCCTGACTTTC
15	TRBJ1-3	TRBV5-1	NA	once	CASSLAGGAGNTIYF	TGCGCCAGCAGCTTGGCCGGGGGGGCTGGAAACACCATATATTTT
19	TRBJ2-7	TRBV11-2	TRBD2	NA	CASSSTASGTSGSAYEQYF	TGTGCCAGCAGCTCTACCGCCTCCGGGACTAGCGGGAGCGCCTACGAGCAGTACTTC
13	TRBJ2-7	TRBV25-1	NA	NA	CASSRQDSYEQYF	TGTGCCAGCAGCAGACAGGATTCCTACGAGCAGTACTTC
14	TRBJ2-4	TRBV19	NA	NA	CASSIVEGPNIQYF	TGTGCCAGTAGTATAGTGGAGGGACCAAACATTCAGTACTTC